Listed below are T cell receptor beta chains from one sample, sequenced in a study of blood T cell repertoires in COVID-19. Sequencing used immunoSEQ multiplex PCR; TCRdb keeps in-frame clones, though not all of them. The sample lists approximately 160,000 clones, around four fifths occurring once. The sequencing input was peripheral blood. The receptors were sampled from a woman aged 80 or over with active or convalescent COVID-19. Each CDR3 is given without its conserved first and last residue.

V: TRBV6-2/TRBV6-3; CDR3: ASSQGQGNQETQY
V: TRBV15; CDR3: ATSRQGAEKLF
V: TRBV23-1; CDR3: ASIQDLTGTHFQPSGNEQF
V: TRBV29-1; CDR3: SATGANYGYT
V: TRBV10-3; CDR3: AIAAGQGDSPLH
V: TRBV3-1/TRBV3-2; CDR3: ASSPLNGGLF
V: TRBV5-8; CDR3: ASSLGSSVREKLF
V: TRBV6-2/TRBV6-3; CDR3: ASSYTSYTEAF
V: TRBV30; CDR3: AWSVPDRGSYGYT
V: TRBV6-1; CDR3: ASSEWDRGPTEAF
V: TRBV5-4; CDR3: ASSLPNYGYT
V: TRBV11-3; CDR3: ASSFDRVYGDEQF
V: TRBV5-6; CDR3: ASSFGQDYGYT
V: TRBV29-1; CDR3: SATGGDYGYT
V: TRBV27; CDR3: ASSPVAGGYNEQF
V: TRBV18; CDR3: ASSPKDRGYGYT
V: TRBV11-2; CDR3: ASSLSQALYEQY
V: TRBV7-9; CDR3: ASSLGTATNEKLF
V: TRBV27; CDR3: ASSPYRGSGELF
V: TRBV19; CDR3: ATSGQGLYEQY
V: TRBV4-3; CDR3: ASSQVVGSNTEAF
V: TRBV6-5; CDR3: ASRGLVSYNEQF
V: TRBV6-5; CDR3: ASSYIGEKYGYT
V: TRBV5-1; CDR3: ASSLVGGEMKQF